The next 25 T cell receptor beta chains were all read from a single sample in a study of T-cell memory formation after mild COVID-19 (dated by TCRdb to the early 2020s). The method was 5' RACE. The listed sequencing device is Illumina NovaSeq 6000. The public reads were reanalyzed by TCRdb: fastp trimming at Q25, MiXCR alignment, in-frame beta chains only. CDR3 protein duplicates are merged, each entry listing the most common genes and DNA. The sample has 300,000 to 400,000 distinct CDR3 sequences on record, around 28% of them singletons. The ten largest clonotypes hold roughly 12% of the sample. What was sequenced was PBMCs or a T cell subset sorted from them (not recorded which). The receptors originated from an adult woman who had mild COVID-19 (a few samples of this study predate the infection). The sample titles of this study are shuffled in the database, so cell type and time point are left out; the donor was told from shared clones.

This rearrangement joins TRBV5-1 to TRBJ2-5, with unresolved D. The ends were cut back, 0 bases at V and 5 bases at J, with 8 bases in the middle. Germline assignment: CDR1 SGHRS and CDR2 YFSETQ. The CDR3 runs 13 residues. CDR3 nucleotide sequence: TGCGCCAGCAGCTTGGCGACCGGGGAGACCCAGTACTTC. This sequence encodes CASSLATGETQYF. Looking up the rest from reference TRBV5-1 and TRBJ2-5 gives the full variable domain: KAGVTQTPRYLIKTRGQQVTLSCSPISGHRSVSWYQQTPGQGLQFLFEYFSETQRNKGNFPGRFSGRQFSNSRSEMNVSTLELGDSALYLCASSLATGETQYFGPGTRLLVL.

V and J are TRBV6-4 and TRBJ2-7; possible D gene TRBD2, 7 bases. Germline V CDR1 and CDR2: MRHNA, SNTAGT. Trimming removed 3 bases at V and 4 bases at J, with 16 bases between. CDR3 size: 15 residues. The CDR3 sequence: CASSEREGGEYEQYF. The CDR3, as DNA: TGTGCCAGCAGTGAAAGGGAGGGGGGAGAATACGAGCAGTACTTC.

This clonotype was seen more than once but under ten times. The V and J genes are TRBV7-6 and TRBJ2-1, with 7 bases matching TRBD2. The CDR3 spans 14 residues. The germline V gene encodes CDR1 SGHVS and CDR2 FNYEAQ. The trim removed 5 bases at V and 5 bases at J, leaving 6 bases unmatched. Written as DNA, the CDR3 is TGTGCCAGCAGCCCTGGGGGACTACACAATGAGCAGTTCTTC. Translation: CASSPGGLHNEQFF. The full variable domain, in which reference TRBV7-6 and TRBJ2-1 provide the parts outside the CDR3, is GAGVSQSPRYKVTKRGQDVALRCDPISGHVSLYWYRQALGQGPEFLTYFNYEAQQDKSGLPNDRFSAERPEGSISTLTIQRTEQRDSAMYRCASSPGGLHNEQFFGPGTRLTVL.

V gene TRBV29-1 combines with J gene TRBJ2-7; tentative D call: TRBD2 (6 bases). CDR1 is SQVTM and CDR2 is ANQGSEA in the germline V gene. The CDR3 sequence is 13 residues long. V gave up 5 bases and J gave up 1 base, with 12 bases separating them. The CDR3 loop is CSVWWRDSYEQYF. Written as DNA, the CDR3 is TGCAGCGTTTGGTGGCGGGATTCCTACGAGCAGTACTTC.

The chain is built from TRBV2 and TRBJ1-1; the match to TRBD1 covers 9 bases. The germline V gene has CDR1 SNHLY and CDR2 FYNNEI. This CDR3 region has 13 residues. J lost 5 bases, V lost 7 bases, and 5 bases had no gene match. CDR3 loop: CASTGQGRTEAFF. The CDR3, as DNA: TGTGCCAGCACGGGACAGGGAAGAACTGAAGCTTTCTTT.

The chain couples TRBV12-3 or TRBV12-4 to TRBJ1-6; no clear D gene. The CDR3 sequence is 15 residues long. Between the trimmed V and J ends, which lost 0 bases and 6 bases, there was a span of 9 bases. The CDR3 DNA reads as TGTGCCAGCAGTTTAGCTGACGGCCTTAATTCACCCCTCCACTTT. Its translation: CASSLADGLNSPLHF.

This clonotype occurred a few times. The genes are TRBV9 and TRBJ2-3; D is unresolved. V was shortened by 6 bases and J by 3 bases, with 11 bases between the two germline ends. The CDR3 consists of 13 residues. CDR1 and CDR2 (germline): SGDLS, YYNGEE. The CDR3 here is CASKNPGTDTQYF. In DNA form, the CDR3 reads TGTGCCAGCAAAAATCCCGGGACAGATACGCAGTATTTT.

This clonotype was seen a few times. The CDR3 here is CASSQADPGQLTGELFF. The CDR3 bases are TGCGCCAGCAGCCAAGCTGATCCGGGACAGCTAACCGGGGAGCTGTTTTTT. J is TRBJ2-2 and V is TRBV4-3, with 7 bases identical to TRBD1. V gave up 1 base and J gave up 5 bases; unmatched junction bases: 10. The length of the CDR3 is 17 residues. CDR1 is LGHNA and CDR2 is YSLEER in the germline V gene.

The rearrangement uses TRBV12-3 or TRBV12-4 and TRBJ1-5; TRBD1 is a possible D gene (5 bases). The CDR3 totals 13 residues. V was shortened by 5 bases and J by 5 bases, with 10 bases between the two germline ends. CDR3 sequence (DNA): TGTGCCAGCAGTCCGCTCAGGGATCAGCCCCAGCATTTT. The encoded protein is CASSPLRDQPQHF.

This clonotype was detected ten times or more. The V and J genes are TRBV7-2 and TRBJ1-1; the D is unclear. V lost 2 bases and J 6 bases, leaving 7 bases between the germline ends. Germline CDR1 SGHTA, CDR2 FQGNSA. CDR3 length equals 12 residues. CDR3 loop: CASSLQWAEAFF. In DNA, the CDR3 is TGTGCCAGCAGCTTACAGTGGGCTGAAGCTTTCTTT.

This chain connects TRBV7-8 to TRBJ2-7; D possibly corresponds to TRBD2 (5 bases). V was trimmed by 1 base and J by 4 bases, leaving 14 bases between them. The CDR3 is 15 amino acids. Per germline, CDR1 SGHVS and CDR2 FQNEAQ. The CDR3 DNA reads TGTGCCAGCAGCTTAGGGGTAATCAGAGGGTACGAGCAGTACTTC. Residues: CASSLGVIRGYEQYF.

This clonotype was found many times. This chain connects TRBV11-2 to TRBJ2-1; D gene uncertain. With 0 bases removed from V and 4 bases from J, the gap between germline ends came to 10 bases. CDR1 is SGHAT and CDR2 is FQNNGV in the germline V gene. CDR3 length: 15 amino acids. CDR3 protein: CASSLDRSAYNEQFF. CDR3 in DNA: TGTGCCAGCAGCTTAGATAGGTCTGCGTACAATGAGCAGTTCTTC.

This clonotype has ten or more counts. The chain combines TRBV12-3 or TRBV12-4 with TRBJ2-3; D possibly uses TRBD1 or TRBD2 (5 bases each). The CDR3 covers 16 residues. V was cut by 4 bases and J by 5 bases, with 19 bases left in between. The CDR3: CASSYRRGQEKDTQYF. In DNA form, the CDR3 reads TGTGCCAGCAGTTATCGCCGGGGCCAAGAAAAAGATACGCAGTATTTT.

The V call is TRBV18, the J call TRBJ2-7; D may be TRBD2 (7 bases). The CDR3 is 15 amino acids. Germline V lookup: CDR1 KGHSH, CDR2 LQKENI. V lost 0 bases and J lost 6, with 15 bases in between. This CDR3 is CASSPPNGEGVEQYF. The CDR3 DNA follows: TGTGCCAGCTCACCACCGAACGGGGAGGGGGTCGAGCAGTACTTC.

This clonotype was detected only a few times. The chain recombines TRBV4-1 with TRBJ2-5; 14 positions agree with TRBD2. Germline V lookup: CDR1 MGHRA, CDR2 YSYEKL. There are 16 residues in the CDR3. J was trimmed by 7 bases and V by 1 base; bases with no gene match: 5. CDR3 in DNA: TGCGCCAGCAGCCAAGTGGGACTAGCGGGGGCCAGGACCCAGTACTTC. Its protein product is CASSQVGLAGARTQYF.

This clonotype was observed a few times. The CDR3 is CASSAGSAFF. The DNA of the CDR3 is TGTGCCAGTAGTGCAGGATCAGCTTTCTTT. This chain uses TRBV19 with TRBJ1-1, with no clear D. Trimming cost V 5 bases and J 10 bases, with 8 bases left between them. The CDR3 is 10 amino acids. Germline V gene data show CDR1 as LNHDA and CDR2 as SQIVND (reference sequence).

This chain joins TRBV6-2 or TRBV6-3 and TRBJ2-1, with 10 bases lining up with TRBD2. The CDR3 runs 14 residues. CDR1 and CDR2 (germline): MNHEY, SVGEGT. Trimming cost V 2 bases and J 8 bases; bases outside gene matches: 3. The CDR3 region has the DNA TGTGCCAGCAGTTACGGACTAGCGGTGCATGAGCAGTTCTTC. Protein: CASSYGLAVHEQFF.

This clonotype has more than one count but fewer than ten. The chain carries TRBV20-1 and TRBJ2-7, with 11 bases identical to TRBD1. CDR1 and CDR2 from the germline V gene are DFQATT and SNEGSKA (reference sequence). This CDR3 region has 15 residues. V lost 6 bases to trimming and J lost 4 bases; unmatched junction nucleotides: 11. CDR3 in DNA: TGCAGTGCCTGGGGGCGGGACAGGGGGTTATACGAGCAGTACTTC. Its translation: CSAWGRDRGLYEQYF.

CDR3: CASSPSPFGNEQYF. In DNA, the CDR3 is TGTGCCAGCAGTCCCAGTCCCTTCGGGAACGAGCAGTACTTC. The chain links TRBV12-3 or TRBV12-4 to TRBJ2-7; possible D gene TRBD2, 5 bases. The CDR3 extends over 14 amino acids. V lost 5 bases and J lost 5, with 16 bases in between.

V gene TRBV24-1 combines with J gene TRBJ1-5; D possibly corresponds to TRBD1 (5 bases). This CDR3 has 14 residues. Trimming cost V 6 bases and J 0 bases, with 8 bases left between them. The germline V gene has CDR1 KGHDR and CDR2 SFDVKD. As DNA, the CDR3 is TGTGCCACCAGTAGGGGAAATAGCAATCAGCCCCAGCATTTT. Its protein is CATSRGNSNQPQHF.

The chain is built from TRBV11-3 and TRBJ2-7; 8 positions match TRBD2. V was clipped by 1 base and J by 1 base; unmatched bases: 3. Per the germline V gene, CDR1 is SGHNT and CDR2 is YENEEA. CDR3 length: 15 residues. CDR3 loop: CASSLVLAGSYEQYF. DNA of the CDR3: TGTGCCAGCAGCTTAGTGCTAGCGGGTTCCTACGAGCAGTACTTC.

The chain carries TRBV28 and TRBJ2-3; D is ambiguous. Between the trimmed V and J ends, which lost 8 bases and 3 bases, there was a span of 12 bases. Germline V gene sequence: CDR1 MDHEN, CDR2 SYDVKM. The CDR3 consists of 13 residues. CDR3 coding DNA: TGTGCCAGCGGGCATGTTACTACAGATACGCAGTATTTT. Encoded protein: CASGHVTTDTQYF.

The V and J genes are TRBV5-6 and TRBJ1-5; tentative D call: TRBD1 (5 bases). The V and J ends lost 1 base and 3 bases respectively, with 11 bases between them. The V gene's germline CDR1 is SGHDT and CDR2 YYEEEE. The CDR3 extends over 15 amino acids. As DNA, the CDR3 is TGTGCCAGCAGCTTGTGGGCCGGGGCCAATCAGCCCCAGCATTTT. Translated, it gives CASSLWAGANQPQHF.

V is TRBV12-3 or TRBV12-4 and J is TRBJ2-5; 14 nucleotides agree with TRBD2. V was clipped by 5 bases and J by 5 bases; unmatched bases: 13. The CDR3 extends over 18 amino acids. The CDR3 reads CASSPGLAGGGIRETQYF. As DNA, the CDR3 is TGTGCCAGCAGTCCCGGACTAGCGGGGGGCGGCATCCGGGAGACCCAGTACTTC.

This clonotype has a handful of counts. This chain joins TRBV6-5 and TRBJ2-7; TRBD1 agrees at 10 bases. The germline V gene has CDR1 MNHEY and CDR2 SVGAGI. V dropped 6 bases and J dropped 2; count of bases not matched to a gene: 7. CDR3 length equals 15 residues. CDR3 in DNA: TGTGCCAGCAGACCGGGGACAGGGGTCGCCTACGAGCAGTACTTC. It yields the protein CASRPGTGVAYEQYF.